These T cell receptor beta chains were read from a single sample in a study of naive and memory T cell subsets. MiXCR, run by TCRdb on the UMI-ligation and nested PCR reads, gives a single entry per CDR3 protein. The profile shows approximately 140,000 distinct CDR3 sequences, over 15% of them singletons. The sequenced material came from naive CD4+ T cells from blood. The receptors were sampled from a human donor in good health. Both conserved end residues are part of each CDR3. Fields, in order: J gene, clone size, V gene, D gene, CDR3 DNA, CDR3 protein. A D gene is named only where the DNA matches it firmly. Only some rows state a clone size, as once, few, many or a class for expanded clones.

>TRBJ1-4|NA|TRBV25-1|NA
TGTGCCAGCAGTGAAGATAGGACCCAATCTAATGAAAAACTGTTTTTT
CASSEDRTQSNEKLFF
>TRBJ1-1|NA|TRBV5-5|TRBD1
TGTGCCAGCAGCTTCCTGACAGGGGCCCGCGGAGCTTTCTTT
CASSFLTGARGAFF
>TRBJ2-1|NA|TRBV24-1|NA
TGTGCCACCGGCACCTTGAGGGACCCCCCTTCCGATGAGCAGTTCTTC
CATGTLRDPPSDEQFF
>TRBJ2-1|NA|TRBV6-2/TRBV6-3|TRBD2
TGTGCCAGCAGCTCGACTAGCGGGGGCAATGAGCAGTTCTTC
CASSSTSGGNEQFF
>TRBJ2-2|few|TRBV7-9|NA
TGTGCCAGCAGGAAAATCCTGCGAGAGAACACCGGGGAGCTGTTTTTT
CASRKILRENTGELFF
>TRBJ2-3|few|TRBV5-4|NA
TGTGCCAGCAGAGACGGACGGACCCAAACAGATACGCAGTATTTT
CASRDGRTQTDTQYF
>TRBJ2-1|NA|TRBV20-1|NA
TGCAGTGGGGGGAGGAACAATGAGCAGTTCTTC
CSGGRNNEQFF
>TRBJ1-2|NA|TRBV9|NA
TGTGCCAGCAGCGTAGATGGAGTGGCTGGCTACACCTTC
CASSVDGVAGYTF
>TRBJ2-2|few|TRBV29-1|TRBD2
TGCAGCGTCCTGTACGGACTAGCGGGGAACACCGGGGAGCTGTTTTTT
CSVLYGLAGNTGELFF
>TRBJ2-1|NA|TRBV9|TRBD2
TGTGCCAGCAGCGTAGACAGCGGGAGGGCCAATGAGCAGTTCTTC
CASSVDSGRANEQFF
>TRBJ2-5|many|TRBV28|NA
TGTGCCAGCAGTTCTCCCCAAGAGACCCAGTACTTC
CASSSPQETQYF
>TRBJ2-3|few|TRBV29-1|NA
TGCAGCCTGGGGGTTAGCACAGATACGCAGTATTTT
CSLGVSTDTQYF
>TRBJ2-7|few|TRBV12-3/TRBV12-4|NA
TGTGCCAGCAGCCCCAGGATTTTAGCGCCCAACTACGAGCAGTACTTC
CASSPRILAPNYEQYF
>TRBJ2-7|many|TRBV3-1|NA
TGTGCCAGCAGCCAAGATATGAGGAATGTGCAGTACTTC
CASSQDMRNVQYF
>TRBJ2-1|NA|TRBV10-3|TRBD2
TGTGCCATCAGTGAGTCGGCTAGCGGGAGTAACAATGAGCAGTTCTTC
CAISESASGSNNEQFF
>TRBJ1-1|few|TRBV9|NA
TGTGCCAGCAGCGTCGGGGCCTTGAACACTGAAGCTTTCTTT
CASSVGALNTEAFF